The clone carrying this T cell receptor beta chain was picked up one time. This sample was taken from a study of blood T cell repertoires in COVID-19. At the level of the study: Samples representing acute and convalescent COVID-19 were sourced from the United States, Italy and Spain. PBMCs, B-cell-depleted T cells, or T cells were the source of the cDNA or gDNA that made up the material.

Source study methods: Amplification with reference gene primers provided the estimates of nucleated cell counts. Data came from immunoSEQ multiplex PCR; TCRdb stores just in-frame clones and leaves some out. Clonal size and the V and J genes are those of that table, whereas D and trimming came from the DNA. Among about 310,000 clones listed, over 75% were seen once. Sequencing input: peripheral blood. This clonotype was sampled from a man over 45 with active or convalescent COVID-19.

Here the CDR3 reads CAWSGKSPNYGYTF. CDR3 nucleotide sequence: TGTGCCTGGAGTGGTAAAAGCCCTAACTATGGCTACACCTTC. The chain is built from TRBV30 and TRBJ1-2; D gene uncertain. The CDR3 sequence is 14 residues long. Trimming stripped 1 base from V and 0 bases from J, with 9 bases between. The germline V gene has CDR1 GTSNPN and CDR2 SVGIG (reference sequence). The full variable domain, with the rest looked up from reference TRBV30 and TRBJ1-2, is SQTIHQWPATLVQPVGSPLSLECTVEGTSNPNLYWYRQAAGRGLQLLFYSVGIGQISSEVPQNLSASRPQDRQFILSSKKLLLSDSGFYLCAWSGKSPNYGYTFGSGTRLTVV.